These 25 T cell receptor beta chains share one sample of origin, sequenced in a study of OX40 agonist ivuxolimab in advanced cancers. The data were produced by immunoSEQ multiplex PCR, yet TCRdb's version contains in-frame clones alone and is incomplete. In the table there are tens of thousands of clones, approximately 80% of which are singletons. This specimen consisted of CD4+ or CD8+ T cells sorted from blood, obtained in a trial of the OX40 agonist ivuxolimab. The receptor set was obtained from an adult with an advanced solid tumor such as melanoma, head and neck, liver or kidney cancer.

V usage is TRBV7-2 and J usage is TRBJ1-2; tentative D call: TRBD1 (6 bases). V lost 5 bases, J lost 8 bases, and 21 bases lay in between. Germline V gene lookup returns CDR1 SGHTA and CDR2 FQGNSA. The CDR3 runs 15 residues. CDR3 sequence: CASSLKQGSSGGYTF. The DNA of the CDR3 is TGTGCCAGCAGCCTAAAACAGGGTTCCTCTGGAGGCTACACCTTC.

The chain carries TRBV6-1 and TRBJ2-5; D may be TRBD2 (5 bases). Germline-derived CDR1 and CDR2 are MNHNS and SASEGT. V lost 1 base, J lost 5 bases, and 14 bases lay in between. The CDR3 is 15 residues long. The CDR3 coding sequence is TGTGCCAGCAGTGAAGGAGTACTAGAGGAGGAGACCCAGTACTTC. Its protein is CASSEGVLEEETQYF.

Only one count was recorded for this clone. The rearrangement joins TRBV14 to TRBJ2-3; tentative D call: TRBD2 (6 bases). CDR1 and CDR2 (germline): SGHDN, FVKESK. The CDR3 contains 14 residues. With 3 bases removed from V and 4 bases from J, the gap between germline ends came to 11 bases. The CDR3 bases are TGTGCCAGCAGCCAGGGACTCGCCCCAGATACGCAGTATTTT. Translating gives CASSQGLAPDTQYF.

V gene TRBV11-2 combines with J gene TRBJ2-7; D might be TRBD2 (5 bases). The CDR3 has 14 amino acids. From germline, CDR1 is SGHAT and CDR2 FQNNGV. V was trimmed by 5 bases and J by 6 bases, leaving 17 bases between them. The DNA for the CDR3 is TGTGCCAGCAGCCCGAGCGGCTCCATCGGCGAGCAGTACTTC. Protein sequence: CASSPSGSIGEQYF.

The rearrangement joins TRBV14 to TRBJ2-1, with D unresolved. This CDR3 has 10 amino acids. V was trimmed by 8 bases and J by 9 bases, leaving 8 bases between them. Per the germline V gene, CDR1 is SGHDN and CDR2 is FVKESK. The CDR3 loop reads CASHNVEQFF. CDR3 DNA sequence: TGTGCCAGCCATAACGTTGAGCAGTTCTTC.

DNA for the CDR3: TGTGCCAGTAGTATTCTTTTGCAGGGCGCCGGCACCGGGGAGCTGTTTTTT. It encodes CASSILLQGAGTGELFF. The chain employs TRBV19 and TRBJ2-2, with a tentative D call TRBD1 (5 bases). The CDR3 contains 17 residues. V lost 3 bases, J lost 4 bases, and 18 bases lay in between. Germline assignment: CDR1 LNHDA and CDR2 SQIVND (reference sequence).

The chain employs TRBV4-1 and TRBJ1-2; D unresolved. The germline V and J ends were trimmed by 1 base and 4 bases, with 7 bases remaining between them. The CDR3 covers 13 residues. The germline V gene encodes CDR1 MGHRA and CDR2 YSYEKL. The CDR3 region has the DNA TGCGCCAGCAGCCAAGTCCTCCCCTATGGCTACACCTTC. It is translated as CASSQVLPYGYTF.

CDR3 in amino acids: CASSYIGGNTGELFF. The CDR3 nucleotides are TGTGCCAGTAGTTACATCGGGGGGAACACCGGGGAGCTGTTTTTT. This chain links TRBV19 with TRBJ2-2, with D perhaps matching TRBD2 (6 bases). This CDR3 is 15 amino acids long. The germline gives CDR1 LNHDA, CDR2 SQIVND (reference sequence). V was cut by 5 bases and J by 1 base, with 11 bases left in between.

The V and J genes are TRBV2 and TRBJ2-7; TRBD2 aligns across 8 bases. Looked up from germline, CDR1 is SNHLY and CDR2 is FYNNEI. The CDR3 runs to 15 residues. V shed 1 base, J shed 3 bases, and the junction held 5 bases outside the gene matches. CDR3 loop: CASSEGSGTIYEQYF. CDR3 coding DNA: TGTGCCAGCAGTGAAGGTAGCGGGACGATCTACGAGCAGTACTTC.

The CDR3 protein is CASREGRNEQFF. The DNA of the CDR3 is TGTGCCAGTAGGGAGGGTCGCAATGAGCAGTTCTTC. The chain carries TRBV19 and TRBJ2-1, with D perhaps matching TRBD2 (6 bases). The CDR3 spans 12 residues. CDR1 LNHDA and CDR2 SQIVND come from the germline V gene (reference sequence). V was pared by 6 bases and J by 6 bases, with 9 bases between.

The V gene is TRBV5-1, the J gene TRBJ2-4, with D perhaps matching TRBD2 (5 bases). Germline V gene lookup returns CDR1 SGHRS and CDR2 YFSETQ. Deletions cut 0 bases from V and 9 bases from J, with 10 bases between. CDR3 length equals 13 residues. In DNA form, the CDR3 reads TGCGCCAGCAGCTTGGTAGAGGGTCGCATTCAGTACTTC. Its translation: CASSLVEGRIQYF.

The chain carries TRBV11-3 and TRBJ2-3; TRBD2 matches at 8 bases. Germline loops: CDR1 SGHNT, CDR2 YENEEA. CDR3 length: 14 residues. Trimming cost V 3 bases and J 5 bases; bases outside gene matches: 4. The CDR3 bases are TGTGCCAGCAGCTTCGGCGGGGGGAGAGATACGCAGTATTTT. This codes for CASSFGGGRDTQYF. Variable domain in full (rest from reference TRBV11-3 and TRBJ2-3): EAGVVQSPRYKIIEKKQPVAFWCNPISGHNTLYWYLQNLGQGPELLIRYENEEAVDDSQLPKDRFSAERLKGVDSTLKIQPAELGDSAVYLCASSFGGGRDTQYFGPGTRLTVL.

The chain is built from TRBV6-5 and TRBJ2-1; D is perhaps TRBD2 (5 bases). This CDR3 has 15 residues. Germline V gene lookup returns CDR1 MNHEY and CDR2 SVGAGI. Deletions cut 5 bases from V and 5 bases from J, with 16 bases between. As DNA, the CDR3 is TGTGCCAGCAGTCCGTCCGGGGTCGCAAACAATGAGCAGTTCTTC. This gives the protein CASSPSGVANNEQFF.

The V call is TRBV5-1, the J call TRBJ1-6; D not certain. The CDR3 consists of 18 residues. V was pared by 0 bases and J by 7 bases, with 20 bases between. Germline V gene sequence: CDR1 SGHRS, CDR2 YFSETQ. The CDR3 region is CASSLVASGEAGNSPLHF. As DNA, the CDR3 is TGCGCCAGCAGCTTGGTCGCCAGTGGGGAGGCGGGGAATTCACCCCTCCACTTT.

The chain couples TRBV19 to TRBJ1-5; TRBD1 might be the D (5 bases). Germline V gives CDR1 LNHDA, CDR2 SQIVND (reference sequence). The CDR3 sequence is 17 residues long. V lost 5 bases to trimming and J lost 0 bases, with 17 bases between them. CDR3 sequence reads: CASSPGIHFYSNQPQHF. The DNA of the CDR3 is TGTGCCAGTAGTCCAGGGATTCACTTTTATAGCAATCAGCCCCAGCATTTT.

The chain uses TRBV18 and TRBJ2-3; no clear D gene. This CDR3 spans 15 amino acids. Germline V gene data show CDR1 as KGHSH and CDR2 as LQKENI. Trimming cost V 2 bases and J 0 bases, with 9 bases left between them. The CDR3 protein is CASSPERQSTDTQYF. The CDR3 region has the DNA TGTGCCAGCTCACCAGAAAGGCAGAGCACAGATACGCAGTATTTT. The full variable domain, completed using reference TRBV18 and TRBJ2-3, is NAGVMQNPRHLVRRRGQEARLRCSPMKGHSHVYWYRQLPEEGLKFMVYLQKENIIDESGMPKERFSAEFPKEGPSILRIQQVVRGDSAAYFCASSPERQSTDTQYFGPGTRLTVL.

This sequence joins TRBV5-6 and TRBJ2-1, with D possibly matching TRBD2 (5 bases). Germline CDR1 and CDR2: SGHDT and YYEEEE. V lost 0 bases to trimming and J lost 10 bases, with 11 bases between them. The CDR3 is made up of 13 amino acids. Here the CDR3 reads CASSLGEGREQFF. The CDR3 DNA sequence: TGTGCCAGCAGCTTGGGCGAGGGCCGGGAGCAGTTCTTC.

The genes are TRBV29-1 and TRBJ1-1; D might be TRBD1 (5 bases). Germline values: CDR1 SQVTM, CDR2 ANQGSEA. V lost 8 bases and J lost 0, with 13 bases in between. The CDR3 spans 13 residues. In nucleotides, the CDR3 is TGCAGCACCTGGACATCTTTGAACACTGAAGCTTTCTTT. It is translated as CSTWTSLNTEAFF. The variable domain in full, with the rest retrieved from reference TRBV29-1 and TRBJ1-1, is SAVISQKPSRDICQRGTSLTIQCQVDSQVTMMFWYRQQPGQSLTLIATANQGSEATYESGFVIDKFPISRPNLTFSTLTVSNMSPEDSSIYLCSTWTSLNTEAFFGQGTRLTVV.

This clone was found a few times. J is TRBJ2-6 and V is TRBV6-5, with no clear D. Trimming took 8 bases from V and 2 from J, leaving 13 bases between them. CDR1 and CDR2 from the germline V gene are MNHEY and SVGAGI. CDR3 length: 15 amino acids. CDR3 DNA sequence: TGTGCCAGCTCGGGTGTGTGGACTGGGGCCAACGTCCTGACTTTC. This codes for CASSGVWTGANVLTF.

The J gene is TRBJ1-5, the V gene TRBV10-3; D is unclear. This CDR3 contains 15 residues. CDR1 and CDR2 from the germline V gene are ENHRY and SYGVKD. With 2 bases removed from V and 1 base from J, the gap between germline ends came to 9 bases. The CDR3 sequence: CAISEGAESNQPQHF. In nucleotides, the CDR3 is TGTGCCATCAGTGAGGGTGCAGAAAGCAATCAGCCCCAGCATTTT.

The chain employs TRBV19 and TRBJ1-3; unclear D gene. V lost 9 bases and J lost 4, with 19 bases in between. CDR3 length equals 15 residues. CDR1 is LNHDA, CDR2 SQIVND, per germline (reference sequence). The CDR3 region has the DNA TGTGCCAGCACGTACCCGGGAACGAGGGGAAACACCATATATTTT. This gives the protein CASTYPGTRGNTIYF.

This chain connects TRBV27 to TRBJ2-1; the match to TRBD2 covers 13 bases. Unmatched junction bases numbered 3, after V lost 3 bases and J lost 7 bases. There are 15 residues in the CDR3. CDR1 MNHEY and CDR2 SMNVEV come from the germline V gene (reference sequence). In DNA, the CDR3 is TGTGCCAGCAGTTTCCAACTAGCGGGGGGGAATGAGCAGTTCTTC. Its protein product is CASSFQLAGGNEQFF.

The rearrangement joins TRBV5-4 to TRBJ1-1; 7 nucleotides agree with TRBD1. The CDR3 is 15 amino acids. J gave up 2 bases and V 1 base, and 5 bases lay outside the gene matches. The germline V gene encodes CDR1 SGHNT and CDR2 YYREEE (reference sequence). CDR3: CASSLNWDSNTEAFF. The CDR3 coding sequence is TGTGCCAGCAGCTTGAACTGGGACAGTAACACTGAAGCTTTCTTT.

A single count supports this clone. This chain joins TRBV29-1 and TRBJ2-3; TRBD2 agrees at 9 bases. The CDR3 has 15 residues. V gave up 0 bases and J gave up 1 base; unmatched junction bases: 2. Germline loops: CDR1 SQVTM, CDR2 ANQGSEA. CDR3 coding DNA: TGCAGCGTTGAAGATCGACTAGCGGGCACAGATACGCAGTATTTT. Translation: CSVEDRLAGTDTQYF.

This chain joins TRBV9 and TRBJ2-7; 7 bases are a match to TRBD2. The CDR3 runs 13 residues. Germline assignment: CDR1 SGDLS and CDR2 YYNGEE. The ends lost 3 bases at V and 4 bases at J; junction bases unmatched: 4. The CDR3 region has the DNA TGTGCCAGCAGCGCCGGGGGGTGGTACGAGCAGTACTTC. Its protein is CASSAGGWYEQYF. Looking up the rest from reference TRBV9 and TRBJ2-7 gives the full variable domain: DSGVTQTPKHLITATGQRVTLRCSPRSGDLSVYWYQQSLDQGLQFLIQYYNGEERAKGNILERFSAQQFPDLHSELNLSSLELGDSALYFCASSAGGWYEQYFGPGTRLTVT.